What follows are 27 T cell receptor beta chains derived from one specimen sequenced in a study of blood T cells in healthy people across ages. Together with a sample-barcoded 5' primer, a J-beta primer mix was included in a second PCR lasting roughly 6 to 12 cycles. MiXCR was run by TCRdb on the 5' RACE reads, yielding one entry per CDR3 protein. The sample shows roughly 650,000 distinct CDR3 sequences, approximately 30% of them seen only once. The specimen was blood. The receptor source for this set is a woman of 80 years or more in good health.

This clonotype was detected ten times or more. J is TRBJ1-2 and V is TRBV5-1; TRBD1 aligns across 7 bases. This CDR3 has 14 residues. The V gene's germline CDR1 is SGHRS and CDR2 YFSETQ. V shed 0 bases, J shed 8 bases, and the junction held 7 bases outside the gene matches. CDR3: CASSLDEGARGYTF. Written as DNA, the CDR3 is TGCGCCAGCAGCTTGGACGAGGGGGCGCGAGGCTACACCTTC.

As concerns this clonotype: This may be a read error: a much more frequent sequence differs by one nucleotide. This chain uses TRBV6-5 with TRBJ2-1; a possible D gene is TRBD2 (7 bases). Germline V gene data show CDR1 as MNHEY and CDR2 as SVGAGI. The V gene lost 1 base and the J gene lost 9 bases, with 16 bases spanning the gap. CDR3 size: 15 residues. The CDR3 nucleotides read TGTGCCAGCAGTTACTTTCAGGCTAGGGGGGGTGAGCAGTTCTTC. This codes for CASSYFQARGGEQFF.

The gene calls are TRBV7-2 and TRBJ2-2, with D possibly being TRBD1 (6 bases). Per germline, CDR1 SGHTA and CDR2 FQGNSA. The V end was cut by 3 bases, the J end by 1 base, with 9 bases between. This CDR3 has 15 amino acids. This CDR3 reads CASSFRGQNTGELFF. The CDR3 DNA sequence: TGTGCCAGCAGCTTCAGGGGCCAGAACACCGGGGAGCTGTTTTTT.

This clonotype showed up just a few times. With a much larger clone just one base away, this may be a read error. The V gene is TRBV11-2, the J gene TRBJ2-5, with D maybe TRBD1 (7 bases). V was shortened by 2 bases and J by 11 bases, with 15 bases between the two germline ends. In germline, CDR1 is SGHAT, CDR2 FQNNGV. This CDR3 contains 13 residues. The CDR3 DNA sequence: TGTGCCAGCAGCTTAAACAGGGGCGGGGAGCAGTACTTC. Protein product: CASSLNRGGEQYF.

This clonotype was seen ten or more times. The chain uses TRBV20-1 and TRBJ2-7, with D maybe TRBD1 (5 bases). V was clipped by 2 bases and J by 0 bases, with 11 bases between them. CDR1 and CDR2 (germline): DFQATT, SNEGSKA (reference sequence). The CDR3 runs 14 residues. DNA for the CDR3: TGCAGTGCTAGACCGACAGCAATCTCCTACGAGCAGTACTTC. This codes for CSARPTAISYEQYF.

In this sample, this clonotype turned up many times. This chain links TRBV6-5 with TRBJ2-1, with 14 bases lining up with TRBD2. Germline-derived CDR1 and CDR2 are MNHEY and SVGAGI. This CDR3 has 16 amino acids. The J segment lost 6 bases and the V segment lost 4 bases, leaving 5 bases of the junction unmatched. In nucleotides, the CDR3 is TGTGCCAGCAGTTCCGGACTAGCGGGGGGTTTCAATGAGCAGTTCTTC. Encoded protein: CASSSGLAGGFNEQFF.

On this clonotype itself: This may arise from a read error, as a much more abundant clone is one base away. The V call is TRBV20-1, the J call TRBJ1-6; D not resolved. CDR1 DFQATT and CDR2 SNEGSKA come from the germline V gene (reference sequence). The CDR3 runs 13 residues. V lost 1 base, J lost 8 bases, and 9 bases lay in between. Here the CDR3 reads CSARGDRDSPLHF. DNA for the CDR3: TGCAGTGCTAGAGGGGATCGGGATTCACCCCTCCACTTT.

The sample holds one count of this clonotype. The rearrangement uses TRBV6-1 and TRBJ2-7, with 10 nucleotides matching TRBD2. V trimming: 6 bases; J trimming: 7 bases; junction bases outside the gene matches: 9. In germline, CDR1 is MNHNS, CDR2 SASEGT. The CDR3 extends over 14 amino acids. Written as DNA, the CDR3 is TGTGCCAGCAGACGTAGCGGGGGGAACAATGAGCAGTACTTC. This gives the protein CASRRSGGNNEQYF.

Remarks on this clonotype: Germline is not matched at one junction end, which may reflect a read error. The rearrangement uses TRBV18 and TRBJ1-5; the D gene is possibly TRBD1 (5 bases). The CDR3 spans 14 residues. The germline gives CDR1 KGHSH, CDR2 LQKENI. CDR3 protein: CASSPTTDNHPQHF. In nucleotides, the CDR3 is TGTGCCAGCTCCCCGACGACAGATAATCATCCCCAGCATTTT.

There are many counts of this clonotype. J is TRBJ1-1 and V is TRBV7-2, with TRBD1 matching 9 bases. The CDR3 is 16 amino acids. Trimming cost V 5 bases and J 1 base; bases outside gene matches: 8. Germline CDR1 SGHTA, CDR2 FQGNSA. This CDR3 is CASSPPRTGENTEAFF. The CDR3 bases are TGTGCCAGCAGCCCCCCCCGGACAGGGGAGAACACTGAAGCTTTCTTT.

This clonotype was detected ten times or more. The V call is TRBV5-1, the J call TRBJ2-3, with D perhaps assigned TRBD1 or TRBD2 (5 bases each). V dropped 2 bases and J dropped 1 base, with 11 bases sitting between them. CDR1 SGHRS and CDR2 YFSETQ come from the germline V gene. The CDR3 contains 15 residues. The chain's CDR3 is CASSLSGRGTDTQYF. Here the CDR3 DNA reads TGCGCCAGCAGCTTATCGGGGCGCGGCACAGATACGCAGTATTTT.

Only a few counts were recorded for this clonotype. A much larger clone lies one base from this, so it may be a read error. The V and J genes are TRBV12-3 or TRBV12-4 and TRBJ1-4; D uncertain. This CDR3 spans 12 amino acids. The CDR3 sequence: CASSLDDEKRFF. CDR3 sequence (DNA): TGTGCCAGCAGTTTAGACGATGAAAAACGGTTTTTT.

The chain recombines TRBV20-1 with TRBJ2-3; TRBD2 matches 9 bases. Germline V gives CDR1 DFQATT, CDR2 SNEGSKA (reference sequence). V was pared by 0 bases and J by 8 bases, with 9 bases of the junction left unmatched. The CDR3 loop spans 15 amino acids. The CDR3 coding sequence is TGCAGTGCTAGAGATCCAGCGGGGGGTGCGGGTACGCAGTATTTT. It encodes CSARDPAGGAGTQYF.

This chain joins TRBV5-1 and TRBJ1-2, with D maybe TRBD1 (5 bases). CDR1 and CDR2 from the germline V gene are SGHRS and YFSETQ. Trimming cost V 4 bases and J 8 bases, with 21 bases left between them. This CDR3 has 15 amino acids. CDR3: CASSRGLGPMEGYTF. The CDR3 DNA reads TGCGCCAGCAGCCGCGGACTGGGGCCGATGGAGGGCTACACCTTC.

As regards this clonotype: A much larger clone sits a single nucleotide away, making a read error possible. The chain is built from TRBV4-2 and TRBJ2-7, with D perhaps matching TRBD1 (6 bases). The CDR3 is made up of 14 amino acids. Germline values: CDR1 LGHNA, CDR2 YNFKEQ. Trimming removed 4 bases at V and 1 base at J, with 11 bases between. The DNA for the CDR3 is TGTGCCAGCAGCCGAATACAGGGATCCTACGAGCAGTACTTC. Translating gives CASSRIQGSYEQYF.

A note on this clonotype: This may stem from a read error, because a much larger clone lies one nucleotide away. The chain's CDR3 is CASSQARAGTEAFF. The CDR3 region has the DNA TGTGCCAGCAGCCAAGCCAGGGCCGGCACTGAAGCTTTCTTT. The chain joins TRBV14 to TRBJ1-1, with D possibly being TRBD1 (5 bases). The V gene's germline CDR1 is SGHDN and CDR2 FVKESK. V was shortened by 1 base and J by 4 bases, with 10 bases between the two germline ends. The CDR3 totals 14 residues.

The V gene is TRBV20-1, the J gene TRBJ1-1; perhaps TRBD1 as D (6 bases). The CDR3 loop spans 14 amino acids. CDR1 is DFQATT, CDR2 SNEGSKA, per germline (reference sequence). The V gene lost 0 bases and the J gene lost 5 bases, with 13 bases spanning the gap. This CDR3 reads CSARDLGGRTEAFF. The CDR3 nucleotides are TGCAGTGCTAGAGATCTAGGGGGGAGGACTGAAGCTTTCTTT.

This clonotype was picked up a small number of times. The gene calls are TRBV9 and TRBJ2-5; 15 bases fit TRBD2. Germline V gene sequence: CDR1 SGDLS, CDR2 YYNGEE. The CDR3 loop spans 17 amino acids. J gave up 0 bases and V 2 bases, and 2 bases lay outside the gene matches. Written as DNA, the CDR3 is TGTGCCAGCAGCGTGGGACTAGCGGGGGGACACCAAGAGACCCAGTACTTC. As protein: CASSVGLAGGHQETQYF.

The rearrangement uses TRBV6-5 and TRBJ1-2, with D perhaps TRBD1 (5 bases). Trimming removed 0 bases from V and 13 bases from J, with 21 bases in between. Germline CDR1 is MNHEY and CDR2 is SVGAGI. This CDR3 region has 15 residues. DNA of the CDR3: TGTGCCAGCAGTTACTCCCAGTGGGACGGGACGCCCCTCACCTTC. Amino acid sequence: CASSYSQWDGTPLTF.

This clonotype was found many times. The CDR3 DNA reads as TGTGCCAGCAGCTGGGTCTTACAAGAGACCCAGTACTTC. Protein product: CASSWVLQETQYF. The V and J genes are TRBV2 and TRBJ2-5; D is unclear. The CDR3 is 13 residues long. Germline V lookup: CDR1 SNHLY, CDR2 FYNNEI. The V and J ends lost 6 bases and 2 bases respectively, with 10 bases between them.

Points on this clonotype: A read error may be the cause here, since a much bigger clone is one base away. The chain links TRBV6-5 to TRBJ2-5; 7 bases are a match to TRBD2. The J call may be wrong; the DNA end is better matched by TRBJ2-1. Germline CDR1 MNHEY, CDR2 SVGAGI. The CDR3 extends over 16 amino acids. In DNA form, the CDR3 reads TGTGCCAGCAGCTCAGCCGGGACTACAAAGAGAAAGACCCAGTTCTTC. This sequence encodes CASSSAGTTKRKTQFF.

The V call is TRBV5-1, the J call TRBJ1-2; D is possibly TRBD1 (5 bases). CDR1 is SGHRS, CDR2 YFSETQ, per germline. The CDR3 has 15 residues. Trimming removed 4 bases at V and 4 bases at J, with 17 bases between. CDR3 nucleotides: TGCGCCAGCAGCCTCCAGGTGGGGCCGAGCTATGGCTACACCTTC. Its protein is CASSLQVGPSYGYTF.

This clonotype was detected many times. The V call is TRBV4-2, the J call TRBJ2-3; TRBD2 matches at 8 bases. From germline, CDR1 is LGHNA and CDR2 YNFKEQ. CDR3 length: 18 amino acids. Trimming removed 0 bases from V and 2 bases from J; junction bases left unmatched: 10. This CDR3 reads CASSQEGQRGGFTDTQYF. In nucleotides, the CDR3 is TGTGCCAGCAGCCAAGAAGGTCAACGGGGGGGCTTCACAGATACGCAGTATTTT.

This clonotype was found many times. The genes are TRBV5-1 and TRBJ2-5; D is unclear. CDR1 is SGHRS, CDR2 YFSETQ, per germline. The V and J ends lost 0 bases and 5 bases respectively, with 14 bases between them. The CDR3 spans 15 residues. The CDR3 loop reads CASSLAGAVGETQYF. In nucleotides, the CDR3 is TGCGCCAGCAGCTTGGCCGGAGCAGTAGGCGAGACCCAGTACTTC. Combining the CDR3 with reference TRBV5-1 and TRBJ2-5 gives the whole variable domain KAGVTQTPRYLIKTRGQQVTLSCSPISGHRSVSWYQQTPGQGLQFLFEYFSETQRNKGNFPGRFSGRQFSNSRSEMNVSTLELGDSALYLCASSLAGAVGETQYFGPGTRLLVL.

This clonotype was seen repeatedly, ten times or more. The chain employs TRBV20-1 and TRBJ2-7, with unresolved D. V was shortened by 6 bases and J by 5 bases, with 14 bases between the two germline ends. The CDR3 runs to 12 residues. Germline V lookup: CDR1 DFQATT, CDR2 SNEGSKA (reference sequence). This CDR3 reads CSATGRAHEQYF. As DNA, the CDR3 is TGCAGTGCAACCGGAAGGGCCCACGAGCAGTACTTC.

This clonotype was counted at least ten times. The CDR3 sequence: CAIGTGPKGVTDTQYF. CDR3 sequence (DNA): TGTGCCATCGGGACAGGACCCAAGGGGGTCACAGATACGCAGTATTTT. This chain links TRBV10-3 with TRBJ2-3; 8 nucleotides align to TRBD1. J lost 2 bases, V lost 8 bases, and 12 bases had no gene match. Looked up from germline, CDR1 is ENHRY and CDR2 is SYGVKD. The length of the CDR3 is 16 residues.

This clonotype was observed a handful of times. The CDR3, as DNA: TGCAGTGCTAGAGATCCCGGGACACTGAACACTGAAGCTTTCTTT. This gives the protein CSARDPGTLNTEAFF. This chain joins TRBV20-1 and TRBJ1-1; D perhaps matches TRBD1 (6 bases). From germline, CDR1 is DFQATT and CDR2 SNEGSKA (reference sequence). The CDR3 sequence is 15 residues long. V lost 0 bases to trimming and J lost 0 bases, with 11 bases between them.